This TCR beta chain was profiled in a study of blood T cell repertoires in COVID-19. The wider study: COVID-19 samples collected from the United States, Italy and Spain covered acute and convalescent phases. T cells, B-cell-depleted T cells, or PBMCs provided the cDNA or gDNA that served as material.

Germline V gene lookup returns CDR1 MNHEY and CDR2 SMNVEV (reference sequence). Germline trimming cut 5 bases from V and 5 bases from J; bases unmatched to any gene: 7. The CDR3 consists of 16 residues. Authors' processing steps: Reference gene primer amplification yielded estimated nucleated cell counts. Measured with immunoSEQ multiplex PCR; TCRdb has only the in-frame clones, and not every one. Clone size and V and J calls were adopted from that table, with D and trimming inferred from the DNA. The sample gives about 160,000 clones, about four fifths of which show up once; 12% to 15% is in the top ten.

The sequencing sample was made of peripheral blood. The chain is built from TRBV27 and TRBJ2-2, with 11 bases lining up with TRBD2. The TCR sequence derives from a man between 18 and 29 years old with active or convalescent COVID-19. The CDR3 is CASSDSGTSGTGELFF. The DNA of the CDR3 is TGTGCCAGCAGTGACTCCGGGACTAGCGGAACCGGGGAGCTGTTTTTT.